The subject of this entry is one TCR beta chain. Its antigen target is currently unknown. No much larger clonotype is one base removed from it; base qualities were not supplied. The donors were roughly 39 Caucasian individuals from Russia, aged about 6 to 100 years, who were systemically healthy. Approximately 9.3 milliliters of peripheral blood were collected from each donor into EDTA-treated Vacutainer tubes. PBMCs were isolated by Ficoll-Paque density-gradient centrifugation, with at least 6.5 million obtained per sample. Total RNA was extracted from PBMCs with Trizol reagent, with at least 5.5 micrograms obtained per sample. The percentages of naive CD45RAhigh/CD27high T cells were determined by flow cytometry on a PBMC aliquot from every donor. These data belong to a study of blood T cells in healthy people across ages (dated by TCRdb to the mid-2010s). General notes on the study: In model experiments, roughly one uniquely barcoded TCR beta cDNA molecule per two T cells was captured by template switching. To track age-related changes in TCR beta repertoire diversity, the study relied on deep sequencing normalized with unique cDNA molecular identifiers. Donors were grouped into four age groups: young (average about 15 years), middle-aged (roughly 38), aged (around 56) and long-lived (approximately 82). To avoid experimental bias, donors of different ages were randomly spread across the sequencing lanes. The study analyzed two additional independent replicas of 1 million unique cDNA reads from the same blood draw for two donors, one aged 18 to 30 and one aged 80 or older.

Library preparation was by 5' RACE. The run used an Illumina HiSeq 2500. A second PCR of roughly 7 to 12 cycles was run with a J-beta primer mix and a sample-barcoded 5' primer. A unique molecular identifier was introduced onto each TCR beta cDNA molecule by a template-switch 5' adaptor carrying 12 random nucleotides. At least 3 million CDR3-containing paired-end reads were obtained from each sample. The Mint cDNA synthesis kit, primed by a TRBC-specific oligonucleotide, was used to synthesize first-strand cDNA from all RNA. Following uracil-DNA glycosylase treatment, a first 18-cycle PCR with universal primers M1SS and BC2_uni_R was performed on all cDNA. The study's own analysis went as follows. For normalization, 1 million high-quality reads, each with a distinct molecular identifier, were randomly selected from each sample. Instead of being binned into consensus sequences, reads that shared molecular identifiers were thrown out. MiTCR, run with a Q25 quality threshold and the strictest error-elimination algorithm, handled CDR3 identification, clonotype clustering and error correction. A nonparametric unseen species model using Euler transformation provided a lower-bound estimate of total TCR beta diversity. The raw public reads went through TCRdb reprocessing: fastp at Q25, MiXCR clone calling, in-frame beta chains kept. Every CDR3 protein is listed once, alongside the most common genes and DNA of its rows. It is TCRdb's table, rather than the study itself, that gives the V and J calls and clone size. Here the sample has some 800,000 distinct CDR3 sequences; roughly 44% occur a single time. The ten largest clones represent around 21% of the sample.

V loses 0 bases at its end and J loses 15 bases; junction bases beyond the gene matches: 7. Taken from the germline V gene, the CDR1 and CDR2 loops are SGDLS and YYNGEE. Spanning cysteine to phenylalanine, the CDR3 consists of 14 amino acids. Only the CDR3 portion is preserved as DNA: 42 bases, with reading frame beginning at the first base. What the research found in general, with its limitations: The long-lived group showed more naive CD4+ T cells, fewer expanded clones and increased TCR diversity than the aged group, suggesting age selection. As age increased, observed TCR beta diversity per million T cells dropped in a roughly linear way, and a significant reduction was already evident by age roughly 36. Conclusive comparison of naive and antigen-experienced compartments was prevented by the profiling of bulk unsorted PBMCs. Observed TCR beta diversity correlated strongly with the percentage of naive T cells measured by flow cytometry. Total diversity estimates from one million sequenced T cells were considered lower bounds and underestimates. The CMV infection status of donors was not known, potentially confounding age-related changes in expanded clonotypes.

The clonotype comes from a man aged 55 to 69 in good health. The chain joins TRBV9 to TRBJ2-1; TRBD2 matches 12 bases in the middle. Sequenced sample: blood. The CDR3 region: CASSVEPSGGAPFF. The DNA sequence reads TGTGCCAGCAGCGTAGAGCCTAGCGGGGGGGCCCCGTTCTTC.